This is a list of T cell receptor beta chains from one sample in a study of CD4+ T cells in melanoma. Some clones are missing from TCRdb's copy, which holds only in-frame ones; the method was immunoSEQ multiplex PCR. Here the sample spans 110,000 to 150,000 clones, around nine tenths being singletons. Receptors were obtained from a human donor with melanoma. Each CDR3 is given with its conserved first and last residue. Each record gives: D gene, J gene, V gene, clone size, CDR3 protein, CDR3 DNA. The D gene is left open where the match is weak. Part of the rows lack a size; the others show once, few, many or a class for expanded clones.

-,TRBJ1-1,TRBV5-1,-,CASSLGTGNTEAFF,TGCGCCAGCAGCTTAGGGACGGGGAACACTGAAGCTTTCTTT
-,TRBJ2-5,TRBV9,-,CASSDQRAQETQYF,TGTGCCAGCAGCGACCAGAGGGCACAAGAGACCCAGTACTTC
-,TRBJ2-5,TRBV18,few,CASSPPGEETQYF,TGTGCCAGCTCACCTCCAGGGGAAGAGACCCAGTACTTC
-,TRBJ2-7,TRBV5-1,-,CASSSNSYEQYF,TGCGCCAGCTCCTCTAACTCCTACGAGCAGTACTTC
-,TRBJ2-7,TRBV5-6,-,CASSLDGLSYEQYF,TGTGCCAGCAGCTTGGACGGACTATCCTACGAGCAGTACTTC
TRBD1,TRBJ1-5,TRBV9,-,CASSAGTVNQPQHF,TGTGCCAGCAGCGCGGGGACAGTCAATCAGCCCCAGCATTTT
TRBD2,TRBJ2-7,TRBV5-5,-,CASSPPGLAGGAYEQYF,TGTGCCAGCAGCCCCCCCGGACTAGCGGGGGGTGCCTACGAGCAGTACTTC
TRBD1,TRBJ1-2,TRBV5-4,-,CASSRGTGTDGGYTF,TGTGCCAGCAGCCGCGGTACCGGGACAGACGGGGGCTACACCTTC
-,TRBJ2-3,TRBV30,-,CAWSGQTSTDTQYF,TGTGCCTGGTCCGGGCAGACCAGCACAGATACGCAGTATTTT
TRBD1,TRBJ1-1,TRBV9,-,CASNEGQGDTEAFF,TGTGCCAGCAACGAGGGACAGGGCGATACTGAAGCTTTCTTT
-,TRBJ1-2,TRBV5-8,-,CASRTSNGLNYGYTF,TGTGCCAGCAGGACCTCAAATGGGTTAAACTATGGCTACACCTTC
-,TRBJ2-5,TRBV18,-,CASSPTMIATRGETQYF,TGTGCCAGCTCACCAACGATGATCGCTACTAGGGGGGAGACCCAGTACTTC
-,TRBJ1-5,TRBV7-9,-,CASSLTNQPQHF,TGTGCCAGCAGCTTAACGAATCAGCCCCAGCATTTT
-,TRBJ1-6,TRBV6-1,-,CASSVGDGTTNSPLHF,TGTGCCAGCAGTGTGGGCGACGGAACGACAAATTCACCCCTCCACTTT
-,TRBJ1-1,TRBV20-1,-,CSASKQGAAFF,TGCAGTGCTAGTAAGCAGGGAGCAGCTTTCTTT
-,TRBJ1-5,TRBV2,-,CASSEEGSGNQPQHF,TGTGCCAGCAGTGAAGAGGGTTCAGGCAATCAGCCCCAGCATTTT
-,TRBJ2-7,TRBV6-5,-,CASTNSQGEIGEQYF,TGTGCCAGCACCAACTCACAGGGAGAGATCGGCGAGCAGTACTTC
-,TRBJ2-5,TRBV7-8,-,CASSSFDQETQYF,TGTGCCAGCAGCTCATTCGATCAAGAGACCCAGTACTTC
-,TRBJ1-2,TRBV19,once,CASSIEPGFYGYTF,TGTGCCAGTAGTATAGAGCCGGGGTTCTATGGCTACACCTTC
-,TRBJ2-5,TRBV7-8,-,CASSLMETQYF,TGTGCCAGCAGCTTAATGGAGACCCAGTACTTC
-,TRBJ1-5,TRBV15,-,CATSRQANNQPQHF,TGTGCCACCAGCAGACAAGCGAACAATCAGCCCCAGCATTTT
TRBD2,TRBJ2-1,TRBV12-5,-,CASGFPGTSRRQFF,TGTGCTAGTGGTTTCCCCGGGACTAGCAGGCGGCAGTTCTTC
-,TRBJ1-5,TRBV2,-,CASSPMEGRGLQPQHF,TGTGCCAGCTCTCCGATGGAAGGGCGAGGTCTTCAGCCCCAGCATTTT
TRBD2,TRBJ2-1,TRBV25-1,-,CASSELGSGGAGEQFF,TGTGCCAGCAGTGAATTAGGTAGCGGGGGGGCGGGGGAGCAGTTCTTC
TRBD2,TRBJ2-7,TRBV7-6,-,CASSGRAGPKIGEQYF,TGTGCCAGCAGCGGGAGAGCGGGACCGAAAATAGGGGAGCAGTACTTC
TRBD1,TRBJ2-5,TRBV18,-,CASSGTVQETQYF,TGTGCCAGCTCGGGGACAGTTCAAGAGACCCAGTACTTC
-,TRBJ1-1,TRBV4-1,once,CASSRTVLLAAEAFF,TGCGCCAGCAGCCGGACAGTGCTATTGGCTGCTGAAGCTTTCTTT
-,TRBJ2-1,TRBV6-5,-,CASSYSTPHIAREQFF,TGTGCCAGCAGTTACTCGACCCCCCATATAGCCAGGGAGCAGTTCTTC
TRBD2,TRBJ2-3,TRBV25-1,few,CASSGASGGQWSTDTQYF,TGTGCCAGCAGTGGCGCTAGCGGGGGGCAGTGGAGCACAGATACGCAGTATTTT
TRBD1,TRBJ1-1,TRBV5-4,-,CASSSDRVLNTEAFF,TGTGCCAGCAGCTCCGACAGGGTTCTGAACACTGAAGCTTTCTTT
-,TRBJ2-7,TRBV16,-,CASSRDSVYEQYF,TGTGCCAGCAGCCGTGACAGCGTTTACGAGCAGTACTTC
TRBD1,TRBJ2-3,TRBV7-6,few,CATGPPDTQYF,TGTGCGACAGGGCCACCAGATACGCAGTATTTT
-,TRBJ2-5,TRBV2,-,CASSVRGSETQYF,TGTGCCAGCAGTGTCCGGGGGTCAGAGACCCAGTACTTC
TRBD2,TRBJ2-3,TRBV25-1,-,CASSLLAGGEDTQYF,TGTGCCAGCAGTTTGTTAGCGGGGGGTGAAGATACGCAGTATTTT
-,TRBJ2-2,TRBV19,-,CASSIVGSTNTGELFF,TGTGCCAGTAGTATAGTGGGCAGCACGAACACCGGGGAGCTGTTTTTT
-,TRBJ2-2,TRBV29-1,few,CSAEGQMGVNTGELFF,TGCAGCGCAGAGGGGCAAATGGGGGTGAACACCGGGGAGCTGTTTTTT
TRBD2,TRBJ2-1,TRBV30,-,CAWSPWGGWDEQFF,TGTGCCTGGAGTCCCTGGGGAGGGTGGGATGAGCAGTTCTTC
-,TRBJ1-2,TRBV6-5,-,CASKESGGHYGYTF,TGTGCCAGCAAAGAATCGGGGGGTCACTATGGCTACACCTTC
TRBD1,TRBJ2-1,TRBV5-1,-,CASSFGTGGNEQFF,TGCGCCAGCAGCTTCGGGACAGGGGGCAATGAGCAGTTCTTC
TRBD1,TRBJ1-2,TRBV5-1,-,CASSQTGTGYTF,TGCGCCAGCTCCCAGACAGGGACCGGCTACACCTTC
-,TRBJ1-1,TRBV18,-,CASSRAEQEAFF,TGTGCCAGCTCACGGGCGGAACAGGAGGCTTTCTTT
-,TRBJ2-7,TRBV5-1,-,CASSLGSGTYEQYF,TGCGCCAGCAGCTTGGGGTCAGGCACCTACGAGCAGTACTTC
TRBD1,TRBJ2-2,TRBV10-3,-,CAISESGQGAGELFF,TGTGCCATCAGTGAGTCGGGACAGGGTGCCGGGGAGCTGTTTTTT
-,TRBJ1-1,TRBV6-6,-,CASSSSAEAFF,TGTGCCAGCAGTTCCAGCGCTGAAGCTTTCTTT
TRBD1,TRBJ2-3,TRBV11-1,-,CASVPRTGLSTDTQYF,TGTGCCAGCGTTCCCCGGACAGGACTTAGCACAGATACGCAGTATTTT
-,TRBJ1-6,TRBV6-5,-,CATSEQGMSPLHF,TGTGCCACCTCTGAGCAGGGAATGTCACCCCTCCACTTT
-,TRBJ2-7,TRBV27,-,CASSLGAVGNEQYF,TGTGCCAGCAGTTTAGGGGCAGTGGGGAATGAGCAGTACTTC
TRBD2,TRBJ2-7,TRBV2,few,CASRVASGGREQYF,TGTGCCAGCAGGGTGGCTAGCGGGGGGCGAGAGCAGTACTTC